This entry describes one TCR beta chain. Its antigen remains unidentified. CDR1 is DFQATT, CDR2 SNEGSKA, per germline (reference sequence). This CDR3 contains 16 residues. Trimming cost V 1 base and J 5 bases; bases outside gene matches: 6. As to time point: persistent/refractory GD, antithyroid drugs over 5 years with positive TRAb. PBMC-extracted RNA yielded the TCR library. The entry originates in a study of regulatory T cells in long-lasting Graves disease. Overall study findings and caveats: Favored usage of TRBV28, TRBJ1-2 and TRBJ2-5 was recorded in persistent disease.

In building TCR beta libraries, iRepertoire HTBI primers were used together with Arm-PCR of CDR3 regions. TCRdb used MiXCR to reprocess the multiplex PCR reads, holding one entry per CDR3 protein. The data hold about 660,000 distinct CDR3 sequences, with approximately 31% observed a single time. The clonotype originates from a female donor with Graves disease. The J gene is TRBJ2-5, the V gene TRBV20-1; TRBD2 matches 14 bases. The sample was peripheral blood mononuclear cells (PBMCs), taken when the disease was refractory, from a patient treated with antithyroid drugs. The chain's CDR3 is CSARAGTSGSRETQYF. CDR3 coding DNA: TGCAGTGCTAGAGCTGGGACTAGCGGGAGTCGGGAGACCCAGTACTTC.